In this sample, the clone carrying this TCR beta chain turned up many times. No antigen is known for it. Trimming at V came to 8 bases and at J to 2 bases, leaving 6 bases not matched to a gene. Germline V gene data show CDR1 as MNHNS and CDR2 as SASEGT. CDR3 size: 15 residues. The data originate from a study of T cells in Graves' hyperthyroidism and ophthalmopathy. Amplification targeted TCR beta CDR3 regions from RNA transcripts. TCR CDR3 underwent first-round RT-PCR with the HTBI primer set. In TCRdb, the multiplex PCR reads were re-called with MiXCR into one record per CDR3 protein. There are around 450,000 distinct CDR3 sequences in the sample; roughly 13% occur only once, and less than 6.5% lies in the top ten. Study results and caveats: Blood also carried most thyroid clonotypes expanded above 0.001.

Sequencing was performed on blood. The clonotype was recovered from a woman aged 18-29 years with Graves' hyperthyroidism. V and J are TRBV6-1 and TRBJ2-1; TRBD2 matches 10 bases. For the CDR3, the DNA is TGTGCCAGCGGGATAGCGGGAGGTCCCTACAATGAGCAGTTCTTC. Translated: CASGIAGGPYNEQFF.